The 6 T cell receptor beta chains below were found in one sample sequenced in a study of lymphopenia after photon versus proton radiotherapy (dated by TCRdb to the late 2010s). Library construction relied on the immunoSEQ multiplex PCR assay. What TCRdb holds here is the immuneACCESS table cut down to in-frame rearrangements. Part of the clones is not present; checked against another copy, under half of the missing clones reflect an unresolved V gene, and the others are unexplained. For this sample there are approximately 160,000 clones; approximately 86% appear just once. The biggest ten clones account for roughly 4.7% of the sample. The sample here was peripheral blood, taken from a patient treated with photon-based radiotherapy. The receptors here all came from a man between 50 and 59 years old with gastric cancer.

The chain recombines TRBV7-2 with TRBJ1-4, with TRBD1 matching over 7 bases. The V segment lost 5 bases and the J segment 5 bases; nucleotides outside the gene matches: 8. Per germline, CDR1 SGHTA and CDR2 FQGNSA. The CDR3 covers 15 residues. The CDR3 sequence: CASSRSGRGNEKLFF. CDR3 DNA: TGTGCCAGCAGCCGATCGGGCAGGGGGAATGAAAAACTGTTTTTT.

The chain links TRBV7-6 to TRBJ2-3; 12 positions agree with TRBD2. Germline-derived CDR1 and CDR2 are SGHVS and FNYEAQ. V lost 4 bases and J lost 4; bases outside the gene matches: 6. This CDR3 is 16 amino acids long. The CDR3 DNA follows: TGTGCCAGCAGCTACCTGACTAGCGGGAGCGCAGATACGCAGTATTTT. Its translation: CASSYLTSGSADTQYF.

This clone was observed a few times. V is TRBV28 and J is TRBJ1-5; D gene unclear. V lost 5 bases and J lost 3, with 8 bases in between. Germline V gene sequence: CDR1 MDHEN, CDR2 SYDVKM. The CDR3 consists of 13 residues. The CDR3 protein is CASSPSNNQPQHF. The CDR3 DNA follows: TGTGCCAGCAGTCCGTCTAACAATCAGCCCCAGCATTTT. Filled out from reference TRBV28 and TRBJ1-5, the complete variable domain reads DVKVTQSSRYLVKRTGEKVFLECVQDMDHENMFWYRQDPGLGLRLIYFSYDVKMKEKGDIPEGYSVSREKKERFSLILESASTNQTSMYLCASSPSNNQPQHFGDGTRLSIL.

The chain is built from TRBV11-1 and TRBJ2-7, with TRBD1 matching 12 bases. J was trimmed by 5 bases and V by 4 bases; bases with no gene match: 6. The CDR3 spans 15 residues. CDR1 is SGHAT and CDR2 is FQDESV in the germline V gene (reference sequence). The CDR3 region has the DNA TGTGCCAGCAGCTCAGCCGGGACAGGGGGCGACGAGCAGTACTTC. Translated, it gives CASSSAGTGGDEQYF.

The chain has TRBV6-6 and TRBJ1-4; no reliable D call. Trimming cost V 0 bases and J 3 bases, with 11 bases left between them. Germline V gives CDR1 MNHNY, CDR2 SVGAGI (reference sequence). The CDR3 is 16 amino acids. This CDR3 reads CASSYSTGNPNEKLFF. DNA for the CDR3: TGTGCCAGCAGTTACTCGACCGGGAACCCTAATGAAAAACTGTTTTTT.

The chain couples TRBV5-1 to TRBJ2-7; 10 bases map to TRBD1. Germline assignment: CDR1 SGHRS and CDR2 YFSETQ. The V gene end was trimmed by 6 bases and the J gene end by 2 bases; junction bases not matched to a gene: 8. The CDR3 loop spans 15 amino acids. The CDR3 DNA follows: TGCGCCAGCACAACGGGACAGGGGTTAACCTACGAGCAGTACTTC. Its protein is CASTTGQGLTYEQYF.